Each of the 28 T cell receptor beta chains below was sequenced from the same sample in a study of blood T cells in healthy people across ages. Alongside a J-beta primer mix, a sample-barcoded 5' primer served in a second PCR lasting about 7 to 11 cycles. Via MiXCR, TCRdb re-called the 5' RACE reads, giving one row per CDR3 protein. The sample has hundreds of thousands of distinct CDR3 sequences; about 53% are singletons. Input material: blood. These receptors all stem from an elderly man in good health.

This clonotype was counted between two and nine times. The V and J genes are TRBV20-1 and TRBJ2-7, with 9 positions matching TRBD1. Per the germline V gene, CDR1 is DFQATT and CDR2 is SNEGSKA (reference sequence). This CDR3 is built from 14 residues. V lost 3 bases and J lost 2; bases outside the gene matches: 5. The CDR3 region is CSASAGQGTYEQYF. Written as DNA, the CDR3 is TGCAGTGCTAGCGCAGGACAGGGGACCTACGAGCAGTACTTC.

This sequence joins TRBV20-1 and TRBJ2-4; 14 bases are a match to TRBD2. The assigned J gene may be wrong: the sequence end matches TRBJ2-7 better. CDR1 and CDR2 from the germline V gene are DFQATT and SNEGSKA (reference sequence). CDR3 length equals 16 residues. DNA of the CDR3: TGCAGTGTAGCGCAGCATAGGACTAGCGGGAGGAACGAGCAGTACTTC. Translated: CSVAQHRTSGRNEQYF.

The rearrangement uses TRBV29-1 and TRBJ2-7; D remains unclear. This CDR3 has 11 amino acids. Germline V gene lookup returns CDR1 SQVTM and CDR2 ANQGSEA. Between the trimmed V and J ends, which lost 3 bases and 7 bases, there was a span of 10 bases. The CDR3 DNA reads as TGCAGCGTTGAGGTCTACAATGAGCAGTACTTC. As protein: CSVEVYNEQYF.

The chain recombines TRBV3-1 with TRBJ2-4, with D perhaps TRBD1 (6 bases). The end of the DNA aligns better with TRBJ2-5, so the J call may be wrong. The CDR3 totals 18 residues. CDR1 and CDR2 (germline): LGHDT, YNNKEL (reference sequence). CDR3: CASSQEIKRQEVGETQYF. The CDR3 nucleotides are TGTGCCAGCAGCCAAGAGATTAAGAGACAGGAGGTCGGGGAGACCCAGTACTTC.

This clonotype occurred a few times. The rearrangement uses TRBV7-2 and TRBJ2-1, with 10 bases matching TRBD1. Germline lookup yields CDR1 SGHTA and CDR2 FQGNSA. This CDR3 comprises 16 residues. Trimming took 5 bases from V and 6 from J; bases not matched to a gene: 10. The CDR3 region has the DNA TGTGCCAGCAGCCCCGCTAGGGACAGGGGTGGCAATGAGCAGTTCTTC. It is translated as CASSPARDRGGNEQFF.

In this sample, this clonotype turned up a few times. The chain combines TRBV29-1 with TRBJ2-1, with D possibly TRBD1 on 5 matching bases. This CDR3 is 13 amino acids long. The V end was cut by 8 bases, the J end by 5 bases, with 16 bases between. Germline CDR1 is SQVTM and CDR2 is ANQGSEA. In DNA, the CDR3 is TGCAGCTCGGACAATCGGATGGACAATGAGCAGTTCTTC. This sequence encodes CSSDNRMDNEQFF.

This chain connects TRBV27 to TRBJ1-4, with 8 bases aligning to TRBD1. Germline loops: CDR1 MNHEY, CDR2 SMNVEV (reference sequence). The CDR3 extends over 15 amino acids. The V and J ends lost 6 bases and 4 bases, in that order; junction bases with no gene match: 7. The CDR3 spells CASSSRTGHNEKLFF. The CDR3 DNA reads TGTGCCAGCAGCTCCCGGACAGGGCATAATGAAAAACTGTTTTTT.

This clonotype was counted only a few times. V is TRBV11-2 and J is TRBJ2-3; 12 bases match TRBD2. Looked up from germline, CDR1 is SGHAT and CDR2 is FQNNGV. The CDR3 runs 19 residues. V dropped 5 bases and J dropped 14; count of bases not matched to a gene: 26. The CDR3 DNA sequence: TGTGCCAGCAGCCCAACGGCTAGCGGGAGGGATGTGGGTATAAGATACGCGTATTTT. It codes for CASSPTASGRDVGIRYAYF.

This clonotype was seen a few times. The chain employs TRBV29-1 and TRBJ2-3; D not certain. The V gene's germline CDR1 is SQVTM and CDR2 ANQGSEA. The CDR3 is made up of 12 amino acids. V shed 3 bases and J shed 2 bases, with 6 bases lying between them. The CDR3 sequence is CSVDQHTDTQYF. The CDR3 nucleotides are TGCAGCGTTGACCAGCACACAGATACGCAGTATTTT.

The CDR3: CSVRLASTYEQYF. The CDR3 DNA sequence: TGCAGCGTTCGACTAGCATCGACCTACGAGCAGTACTTC. The chain has TRBV29-1 and TRBJ2-7, with TRBD2 identical over 7 bases. The CDR3 is 13 residues long. CDR1 and CDR2 from the germline V gene are SQVTM and ANQGSEA. The ends lost 5 bases at V and 2 bases at J; junction bases unmatched: 6.

The rearrangement links TRBV29-1 to TRBJ2-5; D is possibly TRBD1 (6 bases). The CDR3 covers 12 residues. Per germline, CDR1 SQVTM and CDR2 ANQGSEA. Trimming cost V 4 bases and J 5 bases, with 11 bases left between them. Here the CDR3 DNA reads TGCAGCGTTGCCCAGGGGCCGGAGACCCAGTACTTC. It is translated as CSVAQGPETQYF.

The chain joins TRBV27 to TRBJ2-1, with 10 bases lining up with TRBD2. Germline CDR1 and CDR2: MNHEY and SMNVEV (reference sequence). This CDR3 is built from 16 residues. V dropped 3 bases and J dropped 8; count of bases not matched to a gene: 10. CDR3 sequence: CASSLGRASGRHEQFF. The CDR3 nucleotides read TGTGCCAGCAGTTTGGGACGGGCTAGCGGGAGACATGAGCAGTTCTTC.

This clonotype turned up a few times. Here the CDR3 DNA reads TGTGCCAGCAGCTTAGATTCCCAGCGGGTGGCCTACGAGCAGTACTTC. Its protein is CASSLDSQRVAYEQYF. This rearrangement joins TRBV7-2 to TRBJ2-7; possible D gene TRBD2, 6 bases. Germline CDR1 is SGHTA and CDR2 is FQGNSA. Trimming cost V 1 base and J 2 bases, with 15 bases left between them. CDR3 length: 16 amino acids.

About this clonotype itself: The junction and the germline gene differ at one end; a read error may be behind it. The chain is built from TRBV20-1 and TRBJ2-3; possible D gene TRBD1, 5 bases. Germline V gene data show CDR1 as DFQATT and CDR2 as SNEGSKA (reference sequence). The CDR3 extends over 16 amino acids. CDR3 in amino acids: CSANPPWVADTDTPYF. The CDR3 DNA follows: TGCAGCGCTAACCCACCTTGGGTGGCGGACACAGATACGCCGTATTTT.

The chain combines TRBV7-2 with TRBJ1-1; D might be TRBD1 (5 bases). CDR1 is SGHTA, CDR2 FQGNSA, per germline. Trimming stripped 4 bases from V and 6 bases from J, with 9 bases between. The CDR3 covers 12 residues. The CDR3 region is CASSSTVAEAFF. CDR3 coding DNA: TGTGCCAGCAGCTCGACAGTTGCTGAAGCTTTCTTT.

This clonotype was recorded only once. The chain links TRBV14 to TRBJ2-5, with D tentatively TRBD1 (6 bases). Trimming shortened V by 1 base and J by 4 bases, and 22 bases separated the two germline ends. The CDR3 consists of 18 residues. Germline CDR1 and CDR2: SGHDN and FVKESK. CDR3 nucleotide sequence: TGTGCCAGCAGCCAAGCTGTAGATAAGGACAGTTGGGTAGAGACCCAGTACTTC. Residues: CASSQAVDKDSWVETQYF.

The chain recombines TRBV14 with TRBJ2-7; no clear D. The V gene's germline CDR1 is SGHDN and CDR2 FVKESK. Trimming stripped 0 bases from V and 3 bases from J, with 21 bases between. This CDR3 comprises 18 residues. Here the CDR3 reads CASSQDRALPWRDYEQYF. The CDR3 nucleotides read TGTGCCAGCAGCCAAGATCGGGCACTTCCCTGGCGAGACTACGAGCAGTACTTC.

The J gene is TRBJ2-1, the V gene TRBV29-1; 9 nucleotides match TRBD2. Germline CDR1 is SQVTM and CDR2 is ANQGSEA. The CDR3 sequence is 13 residues long. With V trimmed by 8 bases and J by 7 bases, 9 bases remained unmatched. The CDR3 loop is CSPGASGTNEQFF. DNA of the CDR3: TGCAGCCCGGGGGCTAGCGGGACGAATGAGCAGTTCTTC.

There are a few counts of this clonotype. The chain uses TRBV13 and TRBJ2-5; D is ambiguous. From germline, CDR1 is PRHDT and CDR2 FYEKMQ (reference sequence). V lost 5 bases and J 2 bases, leaving 9 bases between the germline ends. The CDR3 is 13 residues long. The CDR3 nucleotides are TGTGCCAGCAGCCCTCGGTGGCAAGAGACCCAGTACTTC. Encoded protein: CASSPRWQETQYF.

This chain uses TRBV12-3 or TRBV12-4 with TRBJ2-1; no clear D gene. The CDR3 consists of 13 residues. Between the trimmed V and J ends, which lost 2 bases and 7 bases, there was a span of 9 bases. This CDR3 reads CASSLTVVNEQFF. The CDR3 region has the DNA TGTGCCAGCAGTTTAACGGTGGTTAATGAGCAGTTCTTC.

The CDR3: CASSLGVAGVHSPLHF. The DNA for the CDR3 is TGTGCCAGCAGCTTAGGGGTCGCGGGGGTACATTCACCCCTCCACTTT. V and J are TRBV7-2 and TRBJ1-6; weak D call: TRBD1 (5 bases). Trimming shortened V by 1 base and J by 8 bases, and 15 bases separated the two germline ends. In germline, CDR1 is SGHTA, CDR2 FQGNSA. The CDR3 is made up of 16 amino acids.

V and J are TRBV25-1 and TRBJ1-6; 7 nucleotides agree with TRBD1. Germline V CDR1 and CDR2: MGHDK, SYGVNS. CDR3 length: 17 residues. V lost 8 bases, J lost 1 base, and 11 bases stayed unmatched. CDR3 sequence (DNA): TGTGCCAGCGGTGGCCGGGACAGAGTTTCCTATAATTCACCCCTCCACTTT. Amino acids: CASGGRDRVSYNSPLHF.

V is TRBV11-2 and J is TRBJ1-1; D is uncertain. The CDR3 length is 15 residues. The germline CDR1 and CDR2 sequences are SGHAT and FQNNGV. V lost 0 bases and J 4 bases, leaving 12 bases between the germline ends. The CDR3 loop reads CASSLDRTAGTEAFF. In DNA, the CDR3 is TGTGCCAGCAGCTTAGATCGGACCGCGGGCACTGAAGCTTTCTTT. The whole variable domain, remainder taken from reference TRBV11-2 and TRBJ1-1, is EAGVAQSPRYKIIEKRQSVAFWCNPISGHATLYWYQQILGQGPKLLIQFQNNGVVDDSQLPKDRFSAERLKGVDSTLKIQPAKLEDSAVYLCASSLDRTAGTEAFFGQGTRLTVV.

The rearrangement links TRBV6-1 to TRBJ2-7; 7 nucleotides align to TRBD1. Germline assignment: CDR1 MNHNS and CDR2 SASEGT. The CDR3 totals 16 residues. V lost 3 bases, J lost 4 bases, and 12 bases stayed unmatched. For the CDR3, the DNA is TGTGCCAGCAGTGACAAGAAGTACAGGGGTAGATACGAGCAGTACTTC. It translates to CASSDKKYRGRYEQYF.

The V gene is TRBV6-5, the J gene TRBJ2-2; 9 bases are shared with TRBD2. The CDR3 is 18 residues long. The trim removed 4 bases at V and 2 bases at J, leaving 11 bases unmatched. From germline, CDR1 is MNHEY and CDR2 SVGAGI. This chain's CDR3 is CASSLLPLAGPNTGELFF. In nucleotides, the CDR3 is TGTGCCAGCAGTTTGTTACCACTAGCGGGTCCAAACACCGGGGAGCTGTTTTTT.

The chain employs TRBV20-1 and TRBJ2-7, with 7 bases fitting TRBD2. Germline values: CDR1 DFQATT, CDR2 SNEGSKA (reference sequence). V shed 5 bases and J 9 bases; nucleotides not matched to a gene: 10. CDR3 size: 12 residues. The DNA of the CDR3 is TGCAGTGCTGGACTAGGGAGGGACGGGCAGTACTTC. This codes for CSAGLGRDGQYF.

The chain carries TRBV4-1 and TRBJ2-6; D possibly corresponds to TRBD2 (6 bases). The germline V gene has CDR1 MGHRA and CDR2 YSYEKL. The CDR3 is made up of 18 amino acids. The V gene lost 0 bases and the J gene lost 0 bases, with 12 bases spanning the gap. The CDR3 bases are TGCGCCAGCAGCCAAGATCTGGAGGGGATCTCTGGGGCCAACGTCCTGACTTTC. Its translation is CASSQDLEGISGANVLTF.

J is TRBJ1-1 and V is TRBV29-1; D might be TRBD1 (5 bases). The CDR3 extends over 14 amino acids. Between the trimmed V and J ends, which lost 1 base and 7 bases, there was a span of 16 bases. Looked up from germline, CDR1 is SQVTM and CDR2 is ANQGSEA. The CDR3 nucleotides read TGCAGCGTTGAAGGGGACGGAGTAAGCGTTGAAGCTTTCTTT. Translated: CSVEGDGVSVEAFF.